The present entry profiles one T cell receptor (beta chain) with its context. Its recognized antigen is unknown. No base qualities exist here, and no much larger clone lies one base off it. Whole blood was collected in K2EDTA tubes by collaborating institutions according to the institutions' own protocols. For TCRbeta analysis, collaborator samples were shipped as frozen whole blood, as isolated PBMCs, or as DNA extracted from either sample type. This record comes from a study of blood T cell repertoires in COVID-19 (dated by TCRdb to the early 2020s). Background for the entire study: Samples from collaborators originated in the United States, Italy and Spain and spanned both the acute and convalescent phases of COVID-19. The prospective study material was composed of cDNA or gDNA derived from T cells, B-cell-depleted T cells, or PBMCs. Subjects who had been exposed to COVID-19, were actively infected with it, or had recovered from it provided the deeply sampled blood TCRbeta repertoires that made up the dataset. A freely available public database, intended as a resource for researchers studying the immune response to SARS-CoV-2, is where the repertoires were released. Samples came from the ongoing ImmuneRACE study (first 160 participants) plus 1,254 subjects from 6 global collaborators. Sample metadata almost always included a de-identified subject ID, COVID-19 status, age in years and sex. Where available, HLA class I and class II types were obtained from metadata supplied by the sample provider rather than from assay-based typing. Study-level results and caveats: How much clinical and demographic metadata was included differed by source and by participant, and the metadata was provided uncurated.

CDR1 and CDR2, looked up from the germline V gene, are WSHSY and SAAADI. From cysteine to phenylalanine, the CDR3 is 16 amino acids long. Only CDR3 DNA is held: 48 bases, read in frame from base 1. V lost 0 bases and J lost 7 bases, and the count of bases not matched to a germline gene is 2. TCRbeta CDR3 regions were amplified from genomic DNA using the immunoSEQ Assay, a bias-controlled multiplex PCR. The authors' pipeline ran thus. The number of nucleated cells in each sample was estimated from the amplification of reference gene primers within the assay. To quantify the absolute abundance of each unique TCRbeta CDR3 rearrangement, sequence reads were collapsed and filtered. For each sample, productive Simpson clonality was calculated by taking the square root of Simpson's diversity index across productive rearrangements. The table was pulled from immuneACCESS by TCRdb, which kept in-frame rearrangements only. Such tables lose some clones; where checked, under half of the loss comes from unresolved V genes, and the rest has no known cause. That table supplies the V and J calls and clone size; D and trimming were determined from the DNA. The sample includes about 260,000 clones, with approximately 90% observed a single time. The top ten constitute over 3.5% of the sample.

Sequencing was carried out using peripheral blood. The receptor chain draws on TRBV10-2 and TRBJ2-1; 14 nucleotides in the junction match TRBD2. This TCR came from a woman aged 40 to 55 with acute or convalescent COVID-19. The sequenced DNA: TGCGCCAGCAGTGAGTCGAGACTAGCGGGGGGGAATGAGCAGTTCTTC. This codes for CASSESRLAGGNEQFF.